This T cell receptor beta chain was identified in a study of control samples from healthy donors and cancer patients (dated by TCRdb to 2020 to 2021). Remarks on this clone: No cognate antigen has been identified for it. Base qualities are not recorded, but no much larger clone differs from it by a single base.

The protocol used for the library was the immunoSEQ multiplex PCR assay. The immuneACCESS repertoire file appears here via TCRdb, limited to in-frame rearrangements. These files lack a portion of the clones; in checked studies, under half of the deficit traces to unresolved V genes, and the cause of the others is not known. The sample profile shows some 130,000 clones; approximately 88% of them were found once. The top ten hold about 3.2% of the sample. Sequencing used blood. The clonotype comes from a man aged 35-49 years in good health.

The DNA is as follows: TGTGCCAGCCCGCCGGGGGGGGTCAACACCGGGGAGCTGTTTTTT. This gives the protein CASPPGGVNTGELFF. This chain joins TRBV11-3 to TRBJ2-2; 8 bases in the junction line up with TRBD2. Trimming removed 8 bases from V and 2 bases from J; the gene matches leave 7 bases unexplained. From the cysteine through the phenylalanine, the CDR3 covers 15 amino acids. Only the CDR3 region is kept as DNA, spanning 45 bases read in frame from base 1. The germline V gene encodes CDR1 SGHNT and CDR2 YENEEA.